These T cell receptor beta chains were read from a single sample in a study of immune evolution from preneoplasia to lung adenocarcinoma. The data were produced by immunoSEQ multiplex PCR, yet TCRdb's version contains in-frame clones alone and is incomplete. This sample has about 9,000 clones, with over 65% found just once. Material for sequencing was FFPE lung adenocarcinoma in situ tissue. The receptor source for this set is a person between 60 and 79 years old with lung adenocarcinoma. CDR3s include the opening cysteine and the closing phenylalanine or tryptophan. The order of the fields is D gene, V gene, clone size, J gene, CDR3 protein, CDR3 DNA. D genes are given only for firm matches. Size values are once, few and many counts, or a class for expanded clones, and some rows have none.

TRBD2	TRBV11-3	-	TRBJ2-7	CASSLRGGQGNHKDYEQYF	TGTGCCAGCAGCTTACGGGGGGGCCAGGGAAACCATAAAGACTACGAGCAGTACTTC
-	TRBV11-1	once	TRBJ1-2	CASSLMRTSGVYGYTF	TGTGCCAGCAGCTTAATGAGAACCTCGGGGGTATATGGCTACACCTTC
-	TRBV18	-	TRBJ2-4	CASSPPSHRNIQYF	TGTGCCAGCTCACCACCGTCCCACAGAAACATTCAGTACTTC
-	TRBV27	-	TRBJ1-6	CASSLGSRGPRSPLHF	TGTGCCAGCAGTTTAGGCAGTCGGGGTCCGAGGTCACCCCTCCACTTT
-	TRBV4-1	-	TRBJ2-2	CASSQDRAGSNTGELFF	TGCGCCAGCAGCCAAGACAGGGCAGGATCGAACACCGGGGAGCTGTTTTTT
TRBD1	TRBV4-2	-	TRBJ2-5	CASSPQGTGGMETQYF	TGTGCCAGCAGCCCTCAAGGGACAGGGGGCATGGAGACCCAGTACTTC
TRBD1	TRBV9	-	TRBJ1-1	CASSVGQGSTEAFF	TGTGCCAGCAGCGTAGGACAGGGAAGCACTGAAGCTTTCTTT
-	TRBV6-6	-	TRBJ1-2	CASSPISDYGYTF	TGTGCCAGCAGCCCGATATCCGACTATGGCTACACCTTC
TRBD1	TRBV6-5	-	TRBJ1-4	CASSYRDSTTNEKLFF	TGTGCCAGCAGTTACCGGGACAGCACAACTAATGAAAAACTGTTTTTT
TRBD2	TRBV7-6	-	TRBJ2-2	CASSSGGLSTGELFF	TGTGCCAGCAGCTCGGGGGGGCTGAGCACCGGGGAGCTGTTTTTT
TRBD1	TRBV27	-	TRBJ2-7	CASSLGRDRVSYEQYF	TGTGCCAGCAGTTTAGGCCGGGACAGGGTGTCCTACGAGCAGTACTTC
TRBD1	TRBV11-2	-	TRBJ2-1	CASSQRTGGEQFF	TGTGCCAGCAGCCAGCGGACAGGGGGTGAGCAGTTCTTC